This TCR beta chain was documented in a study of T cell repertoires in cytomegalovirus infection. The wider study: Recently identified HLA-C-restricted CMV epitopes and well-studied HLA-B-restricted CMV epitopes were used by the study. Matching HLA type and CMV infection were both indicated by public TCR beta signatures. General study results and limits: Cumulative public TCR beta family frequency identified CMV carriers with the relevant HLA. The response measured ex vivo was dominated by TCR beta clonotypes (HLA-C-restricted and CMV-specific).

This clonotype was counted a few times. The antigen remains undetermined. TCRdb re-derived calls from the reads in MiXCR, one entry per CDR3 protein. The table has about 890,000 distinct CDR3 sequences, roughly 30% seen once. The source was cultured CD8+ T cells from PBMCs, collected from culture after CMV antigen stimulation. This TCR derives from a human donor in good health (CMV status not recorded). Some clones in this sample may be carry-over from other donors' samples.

CDR3 residues: CASSLQGARSYEQYF. The DNA of the CDR3 is TGTGCCAGCAGCTTACAGGGGGCGCGATCCTACGAGCAGTACTTC. The chain links TRBV7-6 to TRBJ2-7, with 8 bases fitting TRBD1. V dropped 2 bases and J dropped 1; count of bases not matched to a gene: 4. The CDR3 loop spans 15 amino acids. Germline CDR1 and CDR2: SGHVS and FNYEAQ.